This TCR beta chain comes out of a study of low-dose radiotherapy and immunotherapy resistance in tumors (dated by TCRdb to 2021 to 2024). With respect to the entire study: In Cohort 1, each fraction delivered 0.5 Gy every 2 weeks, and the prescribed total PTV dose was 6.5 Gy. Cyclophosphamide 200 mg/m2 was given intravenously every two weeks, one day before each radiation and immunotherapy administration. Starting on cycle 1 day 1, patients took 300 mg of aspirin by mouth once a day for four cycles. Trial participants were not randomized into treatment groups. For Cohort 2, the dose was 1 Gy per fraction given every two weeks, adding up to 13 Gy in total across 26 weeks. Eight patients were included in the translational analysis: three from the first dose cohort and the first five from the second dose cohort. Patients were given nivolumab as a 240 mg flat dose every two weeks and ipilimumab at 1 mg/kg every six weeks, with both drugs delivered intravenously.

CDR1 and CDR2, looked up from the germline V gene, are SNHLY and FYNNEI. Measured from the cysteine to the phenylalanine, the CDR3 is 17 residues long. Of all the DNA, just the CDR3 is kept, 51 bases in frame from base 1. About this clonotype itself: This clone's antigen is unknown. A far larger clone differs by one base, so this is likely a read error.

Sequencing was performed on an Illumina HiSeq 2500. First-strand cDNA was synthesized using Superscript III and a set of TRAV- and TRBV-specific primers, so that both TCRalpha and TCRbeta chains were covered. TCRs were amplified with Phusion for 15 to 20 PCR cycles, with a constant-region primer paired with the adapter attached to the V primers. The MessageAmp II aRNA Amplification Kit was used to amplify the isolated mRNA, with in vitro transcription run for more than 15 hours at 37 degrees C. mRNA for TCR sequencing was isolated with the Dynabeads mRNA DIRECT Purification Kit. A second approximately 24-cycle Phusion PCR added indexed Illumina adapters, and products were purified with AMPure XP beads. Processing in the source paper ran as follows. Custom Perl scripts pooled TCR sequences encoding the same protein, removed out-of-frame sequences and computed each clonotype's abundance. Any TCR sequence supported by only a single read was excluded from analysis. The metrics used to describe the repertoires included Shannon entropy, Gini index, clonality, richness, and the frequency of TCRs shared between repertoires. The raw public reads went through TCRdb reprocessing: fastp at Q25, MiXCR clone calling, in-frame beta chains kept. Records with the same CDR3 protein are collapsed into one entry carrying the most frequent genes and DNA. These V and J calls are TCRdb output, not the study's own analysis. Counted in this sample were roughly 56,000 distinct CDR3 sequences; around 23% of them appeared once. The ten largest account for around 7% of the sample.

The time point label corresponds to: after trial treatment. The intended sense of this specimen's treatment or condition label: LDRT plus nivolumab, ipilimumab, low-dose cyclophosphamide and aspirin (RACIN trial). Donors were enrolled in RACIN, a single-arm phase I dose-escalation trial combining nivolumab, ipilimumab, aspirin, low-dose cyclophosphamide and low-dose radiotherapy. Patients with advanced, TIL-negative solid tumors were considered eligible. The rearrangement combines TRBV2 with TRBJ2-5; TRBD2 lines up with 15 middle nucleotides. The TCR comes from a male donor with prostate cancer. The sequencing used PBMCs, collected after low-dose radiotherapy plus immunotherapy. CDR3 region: CASTRTSGRAGDETRYF. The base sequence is TGTGCCAGCACAAGGACTAGCGGGAGGGCCGGTGATGAGACCCGGTACTTC.